This entry features one T cell receptor (beta chain) sequence. Its antigen is still unknown. Relapse was seen in all patients after autologous stem cell transplantation, and brentuximab vedotin exposure was variable. The data were taken from a study of PD-1 blockade in classical Hodgkin lymphoma. TCRdb's table, derived via immunoSEQ multiplex PCR, lists solely in-frame clones and lacks some. The table has 15,000 to 20,000 clones, about 80% seen once. Germline CDR1 reads SGHNT; CDR2 reads YENEEA. Trimming shortened V by 5 bases and J by 3 bases, and 11 bases separated the two germline ends. The CDR3 extends over 14 amino acids. Findings of the study overall: It was among complete responders that baseline diversity resembled that of newly diagnosed patients.

The TCR originated in a human donor with classical Hodgkin lymphoma. V gene TRBV11-3 combines with J gene TRBJ2-1; D unresolved. The sequencing used peripheral blood mononuclear cells (PBMCs), collected at baseline. The CDR3: CASSPRPDYNEQFF. DNA for the CDR3: TGTGCCAGCAGCCCCCGCCCAGACTACAATGAGCAGTTCTTC.